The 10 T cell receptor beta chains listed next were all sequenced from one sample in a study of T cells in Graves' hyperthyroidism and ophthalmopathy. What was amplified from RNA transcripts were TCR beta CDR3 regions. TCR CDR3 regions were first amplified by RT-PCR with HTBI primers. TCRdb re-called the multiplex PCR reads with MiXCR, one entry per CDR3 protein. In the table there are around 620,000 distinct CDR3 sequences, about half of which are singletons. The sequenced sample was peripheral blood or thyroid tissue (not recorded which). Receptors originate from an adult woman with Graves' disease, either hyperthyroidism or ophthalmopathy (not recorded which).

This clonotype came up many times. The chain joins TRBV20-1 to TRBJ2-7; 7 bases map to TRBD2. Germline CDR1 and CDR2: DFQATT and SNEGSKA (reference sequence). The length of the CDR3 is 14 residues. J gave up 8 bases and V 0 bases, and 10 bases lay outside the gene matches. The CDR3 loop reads CSARDWGEGLKQYF. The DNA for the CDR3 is TGCAGTGCTAGAGATTGGGGGGAGGGATTGAAGCAGTACTTC.

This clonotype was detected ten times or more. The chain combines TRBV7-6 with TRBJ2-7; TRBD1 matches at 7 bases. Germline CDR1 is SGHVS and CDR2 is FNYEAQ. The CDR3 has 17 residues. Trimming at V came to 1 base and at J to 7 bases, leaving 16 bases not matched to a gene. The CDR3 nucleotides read TGTGCCAGCAGCTTAGGACAGGGACCGGGACCAGCCGCGGAGCAGTACTTC. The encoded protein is CASSLGQGPGPAAEQYF.

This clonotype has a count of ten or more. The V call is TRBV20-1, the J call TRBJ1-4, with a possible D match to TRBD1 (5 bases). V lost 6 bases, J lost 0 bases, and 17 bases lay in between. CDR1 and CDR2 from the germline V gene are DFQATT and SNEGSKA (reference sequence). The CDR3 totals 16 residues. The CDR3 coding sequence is TGCAGTGCCCTGGGGGGTTTTAGGGCAACTAATGAAAAACTGTTTTTT. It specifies CSALGGFRATNEKLFF.

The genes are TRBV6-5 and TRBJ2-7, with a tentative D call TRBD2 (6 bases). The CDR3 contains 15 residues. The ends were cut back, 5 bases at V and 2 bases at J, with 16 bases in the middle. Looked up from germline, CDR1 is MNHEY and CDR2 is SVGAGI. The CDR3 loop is CASSPPRGNPYEQYF. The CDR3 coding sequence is TGTGCCAGCAGTCCCCCACGCGGGAACCCCTACGAGCAGTACTTC.

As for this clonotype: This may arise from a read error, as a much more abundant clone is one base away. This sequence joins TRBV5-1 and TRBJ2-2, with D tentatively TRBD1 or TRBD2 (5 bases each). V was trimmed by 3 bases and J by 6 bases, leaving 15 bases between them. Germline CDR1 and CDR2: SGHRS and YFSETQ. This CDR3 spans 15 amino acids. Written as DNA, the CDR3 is TGCGCCAGCAGCTGGGACCGGGTTGACGCCGGGGAGCTGTTTTTT. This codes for CASSWDRVDAGELFF.

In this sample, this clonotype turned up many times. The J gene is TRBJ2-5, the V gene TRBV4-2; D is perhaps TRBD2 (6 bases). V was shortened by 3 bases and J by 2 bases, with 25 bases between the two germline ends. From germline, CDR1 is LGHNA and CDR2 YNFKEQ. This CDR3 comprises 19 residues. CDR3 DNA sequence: TGTGCCAGCAGCCAGGGCCTGGGGCGGGATGAGGCGGGGCAAGAGACCCAGTACTTC. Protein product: CASSQGLGRDEAGQETQYF.

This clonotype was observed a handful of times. The CDR3: CATSRERQYF. CDR3 nucleotides: TGTGCCACCAGCAGAGAACGACAGTACTTC. This chain joins TRBV15 and TRBJ2-7, with unresolved D. Germline values: CDR1 LNHNV, CDR2 YYDKDF (reference sequence). Trimming pared 0 bases from V and 10 bases from J, leaving 4 bases between. This CDR3 comprises 10 residues.

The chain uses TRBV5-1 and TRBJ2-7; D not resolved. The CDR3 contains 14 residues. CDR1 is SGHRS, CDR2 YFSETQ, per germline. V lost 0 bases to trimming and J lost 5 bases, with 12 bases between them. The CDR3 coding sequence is TGCGCCAGCAGCTTGGGGTCGAGGTCCCACGAGCAGTACTTC. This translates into CASSLGSRSHEQYF.

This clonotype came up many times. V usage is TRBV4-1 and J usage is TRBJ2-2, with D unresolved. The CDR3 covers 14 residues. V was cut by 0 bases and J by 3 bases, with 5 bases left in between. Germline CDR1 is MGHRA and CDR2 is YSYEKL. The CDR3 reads CASSQERHTGELFF. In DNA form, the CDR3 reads TGCGCCAGCAGCCAAGAGAGGCACACCGGGGAGCTGTTTTTT.

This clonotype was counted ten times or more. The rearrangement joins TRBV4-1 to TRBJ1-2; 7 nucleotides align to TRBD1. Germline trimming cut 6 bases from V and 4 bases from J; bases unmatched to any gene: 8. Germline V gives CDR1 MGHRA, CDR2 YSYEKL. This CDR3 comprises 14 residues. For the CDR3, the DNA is TGCGCCAGCAGAAGTTTACAGGGGCGCTATGGCTACACCTTC. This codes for CASRSLQGRYGYTF.